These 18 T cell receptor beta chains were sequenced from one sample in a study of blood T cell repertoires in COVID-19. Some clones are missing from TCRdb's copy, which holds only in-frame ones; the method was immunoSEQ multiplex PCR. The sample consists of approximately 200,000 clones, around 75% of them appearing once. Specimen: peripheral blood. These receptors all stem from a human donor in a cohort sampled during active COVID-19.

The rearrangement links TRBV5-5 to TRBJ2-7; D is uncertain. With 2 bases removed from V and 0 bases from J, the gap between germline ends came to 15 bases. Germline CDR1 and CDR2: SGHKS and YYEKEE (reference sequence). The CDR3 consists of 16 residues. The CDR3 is CASSFVGGYSSYEQYF. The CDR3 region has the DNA TGTGCCAGCAGCTTCGTCGGCGGCTATTCCTCCTACGAGCAGTACTTC.

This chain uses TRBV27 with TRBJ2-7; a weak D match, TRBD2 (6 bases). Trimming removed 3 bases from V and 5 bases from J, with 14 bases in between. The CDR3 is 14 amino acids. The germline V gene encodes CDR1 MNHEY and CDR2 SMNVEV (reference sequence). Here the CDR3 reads CASSFTGAVNEQYF. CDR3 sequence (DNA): TGTGCCAGCAGTTTTACGGGAGCCGTAAACGAGCAGTACTTC.

The CDR3 loop reads CASSLGLAETQYF. CDR3 nucleotides: TGTGCCAGCAGCTTAGGCCTAGCGGAGACCCAGTACTTC. The chain uses TRBV13 and TRBJ2-5; D is possibly TRBD2 (6 bases). The V end was cut by 0 bases, the J end by 5 bases, with 7 bases between. The CDR3 has 13 amino acids. Germline-derived CDR1 and CDR2 are PRHDT and FYEKMQ (reference sequence).

The CDR3 reads CASGLAGENTQYF. CDR3 sequence (DNA): TGTGCCAGCGGGCTAGCGGGGGAAAATACGCAGTATTTT. The V and J genes are TRBV9 and TRBJ2-3; TRBD2 agrees at 10 bases. J gave up 7 bases and V 7 bases, and 6 bases lay outside the gene matches. The CDR3 is 13 amino acids. Germline V gives CDR1 SGDLS, CDR2 YYNGEE.

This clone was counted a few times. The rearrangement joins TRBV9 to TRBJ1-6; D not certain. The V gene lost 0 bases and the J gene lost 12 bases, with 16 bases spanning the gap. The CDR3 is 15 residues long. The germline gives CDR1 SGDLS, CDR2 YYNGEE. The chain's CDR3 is CASSVGNSHSGPLHF. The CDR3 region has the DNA TGTGCCAGCAGCGTAGGAAACAGCCATTCAGGACCCCTCCACTTT.

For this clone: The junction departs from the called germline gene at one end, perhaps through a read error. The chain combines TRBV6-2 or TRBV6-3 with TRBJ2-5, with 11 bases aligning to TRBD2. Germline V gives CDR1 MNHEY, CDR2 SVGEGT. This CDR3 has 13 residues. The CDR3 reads CASSYRLAGGGNF. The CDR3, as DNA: TGTGCCAGCAGTTACCGTCTAGCGGGAGGAGGAAACTTC.

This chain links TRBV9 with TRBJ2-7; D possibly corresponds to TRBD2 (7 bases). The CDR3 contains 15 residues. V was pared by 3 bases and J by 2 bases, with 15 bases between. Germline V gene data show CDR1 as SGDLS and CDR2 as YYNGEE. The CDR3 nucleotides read TGTGCCAGCAGCGAGCAAGCGGGGACAACCTACGAGCAGTACTTC. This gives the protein CASSEQAGTTYEQYF. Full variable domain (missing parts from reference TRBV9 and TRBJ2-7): DSGVTQTPKHLITATGQRVTLRCSPRSGDLSVYWYQQSLDQGLQFLIQYYNGEERAKGNILERFSAQQFPDLHSELNLSSLELGDSALYFCASSEQAGTTYEQYFGPGTRLTVT.

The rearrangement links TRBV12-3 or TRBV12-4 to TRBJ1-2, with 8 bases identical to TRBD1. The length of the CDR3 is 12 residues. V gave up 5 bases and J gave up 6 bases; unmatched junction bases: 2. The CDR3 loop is CASSQQGDGYTF. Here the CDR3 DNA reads TGTGCCAGCAGTCAACAGGGGGATGGCTACACCTTC.

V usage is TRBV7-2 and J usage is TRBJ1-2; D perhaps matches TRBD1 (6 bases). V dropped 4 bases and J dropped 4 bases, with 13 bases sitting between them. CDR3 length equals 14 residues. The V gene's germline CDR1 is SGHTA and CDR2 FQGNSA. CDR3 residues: CASSSPTGAYGYTF. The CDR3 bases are TGTGCCAGCAGCTCTCCGACAGGCGCCTATGGCTACACCTTC.

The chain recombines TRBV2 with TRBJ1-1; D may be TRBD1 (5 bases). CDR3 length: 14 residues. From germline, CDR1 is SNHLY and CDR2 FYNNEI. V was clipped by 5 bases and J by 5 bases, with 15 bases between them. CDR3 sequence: CASSLQGDMTEAFF. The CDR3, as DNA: TGTGCCAGCAGTCTCCAGGGTGATATGACTGAAGCTTTCTTT.

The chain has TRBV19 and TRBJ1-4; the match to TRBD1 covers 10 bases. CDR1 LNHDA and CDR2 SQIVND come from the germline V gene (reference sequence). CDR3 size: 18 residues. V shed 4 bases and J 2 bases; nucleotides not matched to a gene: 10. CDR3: CASSRSEDRGRTNEKLFF. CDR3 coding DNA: TGTGCCAGTAGTAGATCCGAAGACAGGGGGCGTACTAATGAAAAACTGTTTTTT. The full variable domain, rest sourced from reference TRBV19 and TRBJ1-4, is DGGITQSPKYLFRKEGQNVTLSCEQNLNHDAMYWYRQDPGQGLRLIYYSQIVNDFQKGDIAEGYSVSREKKESFPLTVTSAQKNPTAFYLCASSRSEDRGRTNEKLFFGSGTQLSVL.

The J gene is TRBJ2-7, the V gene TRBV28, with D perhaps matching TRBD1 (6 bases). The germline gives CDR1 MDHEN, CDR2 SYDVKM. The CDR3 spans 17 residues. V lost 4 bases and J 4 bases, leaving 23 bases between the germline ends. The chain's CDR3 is CASSSPLGSGQNYEQYF. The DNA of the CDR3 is TGTGCCAGCAGTTCCCCCCTAGGGTCCGGACAGAATTACGAGCAGTACTTC.

The chain's CDR3 is CASSQDPHSRDYTF. The CDR3 DNA sequence: TGCGCCAGCAGCCAAGATCCCCATAGTCGGGACTACACCTTC. The chain employs TRBV4-1 and TRBJ1-2; D call uncertain. The CDR3 is 14 amino acids. Trimming took off 0 bases at V and 10 bases at J, with 15 bases between the two ends. The germline V gene encodes CDR1 MGHRA and CDR2 YSYEKL.

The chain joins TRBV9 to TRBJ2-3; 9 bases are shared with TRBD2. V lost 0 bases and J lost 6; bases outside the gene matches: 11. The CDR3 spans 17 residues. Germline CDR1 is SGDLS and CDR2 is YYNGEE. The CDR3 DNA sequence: TGTGCCAGCAGCGTAGAACAGCGGGAGGTTATAGGGGATACGCAGTATTTT. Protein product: CASSVEQREVIGDTQYF.

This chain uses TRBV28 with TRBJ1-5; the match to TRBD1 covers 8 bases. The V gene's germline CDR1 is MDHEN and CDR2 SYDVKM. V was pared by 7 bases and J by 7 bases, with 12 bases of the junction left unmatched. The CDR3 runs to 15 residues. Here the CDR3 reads CASTTGGEGEQPQHF. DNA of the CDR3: TGTGCCAGCACTACAGGGGGGGAGGGGGAGCAGCCCCAGCATTTT.

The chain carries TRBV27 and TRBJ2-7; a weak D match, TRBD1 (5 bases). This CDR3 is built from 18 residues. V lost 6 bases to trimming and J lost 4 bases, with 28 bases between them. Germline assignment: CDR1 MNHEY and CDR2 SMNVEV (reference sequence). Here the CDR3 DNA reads TGTGCCAGCAGGCCGAGACGTGACAGCCCGAACACCCCTTACGAGCAGTACTTC. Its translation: CASRPRRDSPNTPYEQYF.

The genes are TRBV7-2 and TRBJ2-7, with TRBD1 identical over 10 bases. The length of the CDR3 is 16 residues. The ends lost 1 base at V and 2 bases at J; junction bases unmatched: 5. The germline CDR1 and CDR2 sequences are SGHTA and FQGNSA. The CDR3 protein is CASSLGPGQGPYEQYF. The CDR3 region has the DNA TGTGCCAGCAGCTTAGGGCCGGGACAGGGGCCCTACGAGCAGTACTTC. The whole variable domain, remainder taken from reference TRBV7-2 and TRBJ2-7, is GAGVSQSPSNKVTEKGKDVELRCDPISGHTALYWYRQSLGQGLEFLIYFQGNSAPDKSGLPSDRFSAERTGGSVSTLTIQRTQQEDSAVYLCASSLGPGQGPYEQYFGPGTRLTVT.

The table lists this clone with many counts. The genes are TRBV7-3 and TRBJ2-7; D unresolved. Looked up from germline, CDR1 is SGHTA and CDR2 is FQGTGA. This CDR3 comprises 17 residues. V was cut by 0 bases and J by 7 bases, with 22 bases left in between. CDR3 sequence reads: CASSLTYYMTLPIEQYF. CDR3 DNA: TGTGCCAGCAGCTTAACGTACTACATGACCCTCCCCATAGAGCAGTACTTC.